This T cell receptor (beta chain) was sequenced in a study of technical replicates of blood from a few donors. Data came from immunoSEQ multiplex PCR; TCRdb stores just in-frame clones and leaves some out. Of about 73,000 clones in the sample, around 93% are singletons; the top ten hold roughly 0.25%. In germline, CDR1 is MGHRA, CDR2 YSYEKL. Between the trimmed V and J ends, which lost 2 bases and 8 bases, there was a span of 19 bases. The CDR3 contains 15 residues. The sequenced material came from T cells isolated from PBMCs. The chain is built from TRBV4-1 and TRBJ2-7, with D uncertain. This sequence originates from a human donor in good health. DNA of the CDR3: TGCGCCAGCAGCCAACGAAGGTACCCAAGAGGAAAGCAGTACTTC. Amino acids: CASSQRRYPRGKQYF.